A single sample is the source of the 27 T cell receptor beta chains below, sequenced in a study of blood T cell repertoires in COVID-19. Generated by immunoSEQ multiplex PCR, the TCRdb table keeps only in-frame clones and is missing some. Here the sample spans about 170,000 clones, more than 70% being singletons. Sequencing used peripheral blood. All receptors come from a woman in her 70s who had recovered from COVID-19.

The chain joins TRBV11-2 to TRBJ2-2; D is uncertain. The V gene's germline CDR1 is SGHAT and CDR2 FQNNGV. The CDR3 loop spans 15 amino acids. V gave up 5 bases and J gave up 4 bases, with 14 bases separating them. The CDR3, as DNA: TGTGCCAGCAGCCGACCGTGGAGAGGCACCGGGGAGCTGTTTTTT. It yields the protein CASSRPWRGTGELFF. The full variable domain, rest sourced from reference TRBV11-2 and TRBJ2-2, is EAGVAQSPRYKIIEKRQSVAFWCNPISGHATLYWYQQILGQGPKLLIQFQNNGVVDDSQLPKDRFSAERLKGVDSTLKIQPAKLEDSAVYLCASSRPWRGTGELFFGEGSRLTVL.

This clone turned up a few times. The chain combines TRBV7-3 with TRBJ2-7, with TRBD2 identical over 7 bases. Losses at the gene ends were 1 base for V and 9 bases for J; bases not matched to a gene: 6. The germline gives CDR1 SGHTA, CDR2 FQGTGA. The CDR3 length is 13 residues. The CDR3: CASSLSGEGGQYF. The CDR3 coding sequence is TGTGCCAGCAGCTTAAGTGGGGAGGGAGGGCAGTACTTC.

Here the CDR3 DNA reads TGCAGCGGCAAGACAGGGGCAGATACGCAGTATTTT. Translation: CSGKTGADTQYF. The genes are TRBV29-1 and TRBJ2-3, with 8 bases that match TRBD1. Germline V gene lookup returns CDR1 SQVTM and CDR2 ANQGSEA. CDR3 length equals 12 residues. With 7 bases clipped from V and 4 bases from J, the junction kept 4 bases outside the gene matches.

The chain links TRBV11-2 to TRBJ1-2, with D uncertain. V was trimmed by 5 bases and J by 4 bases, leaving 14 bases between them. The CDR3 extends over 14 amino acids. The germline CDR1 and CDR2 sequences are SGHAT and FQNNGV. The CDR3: CASSQAGALYGYTF. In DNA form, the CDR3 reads TGTGCCAGCAGCCAAGCCGGTGCCCTCTATGGCTACACCTTC.

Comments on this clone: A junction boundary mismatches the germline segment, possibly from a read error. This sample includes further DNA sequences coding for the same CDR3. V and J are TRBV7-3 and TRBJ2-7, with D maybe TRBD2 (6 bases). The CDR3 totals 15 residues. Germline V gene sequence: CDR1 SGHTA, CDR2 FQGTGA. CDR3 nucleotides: TGTGCCAGCAGCTTAACGGCGGGGACGGCCTATGAGCAGTACTTC. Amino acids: CASSLTAGTAYEQYF.

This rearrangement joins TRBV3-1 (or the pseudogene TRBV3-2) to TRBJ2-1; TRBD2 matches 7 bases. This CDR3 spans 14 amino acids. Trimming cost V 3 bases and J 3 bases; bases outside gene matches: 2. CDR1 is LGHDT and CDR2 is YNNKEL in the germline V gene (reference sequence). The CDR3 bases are TGTGCCAGCAGCCAGGGCGGGGGCTACAATGAGCAGTTCTTC. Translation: CASSQGGGYNEQFF.

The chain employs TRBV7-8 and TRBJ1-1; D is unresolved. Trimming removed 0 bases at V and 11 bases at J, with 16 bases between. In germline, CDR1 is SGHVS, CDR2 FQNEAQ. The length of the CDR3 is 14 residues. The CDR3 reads CASSLALGTMEAFF. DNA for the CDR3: TGTGCCAGCAGCTTAGCGCTCGGCACGATGGAGGCTTTCTTT.

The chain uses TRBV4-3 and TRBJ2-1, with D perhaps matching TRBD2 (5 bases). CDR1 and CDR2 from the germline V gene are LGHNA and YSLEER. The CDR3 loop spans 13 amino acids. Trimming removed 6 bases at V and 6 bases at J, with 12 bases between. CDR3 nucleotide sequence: TGCGCCAGCAGTTCCGGACTTGCCAATGAGCAGTTCTTC. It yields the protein CASSSGLANEQFF.

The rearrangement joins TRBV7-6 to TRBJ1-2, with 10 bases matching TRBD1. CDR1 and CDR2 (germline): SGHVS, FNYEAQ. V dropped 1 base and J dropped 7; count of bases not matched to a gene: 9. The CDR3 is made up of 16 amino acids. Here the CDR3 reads CASSLGPWDRGSGYTF. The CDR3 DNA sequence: TGTGCCAGCAGCTTAGGACCATGGGACAGGGGTAGTGGCTACACCTTC.

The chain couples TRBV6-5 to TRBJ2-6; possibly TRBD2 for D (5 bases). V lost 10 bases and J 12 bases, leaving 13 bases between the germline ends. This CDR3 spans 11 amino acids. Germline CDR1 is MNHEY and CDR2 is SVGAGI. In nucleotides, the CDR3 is TGTGCCACCTCCGGGGTTCTCGTCCTGACTTTC. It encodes CATSGVLVLTF.

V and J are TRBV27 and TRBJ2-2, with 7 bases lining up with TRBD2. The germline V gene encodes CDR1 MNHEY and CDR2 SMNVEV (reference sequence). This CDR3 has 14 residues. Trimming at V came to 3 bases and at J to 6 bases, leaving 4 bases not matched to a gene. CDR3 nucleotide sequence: TGTGCCAGCAGTTTTTCGGCGGGGGCCGGGGAGCTGTTTTTT. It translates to CASSFSAGAGELFF.

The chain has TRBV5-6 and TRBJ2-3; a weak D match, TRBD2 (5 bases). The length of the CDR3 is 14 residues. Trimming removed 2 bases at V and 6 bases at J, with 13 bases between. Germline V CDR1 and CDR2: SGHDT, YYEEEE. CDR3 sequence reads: CASSFPPRRDTQYF. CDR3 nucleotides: TGTGCCAGCAGCTTTCCCCCAAGGAGGGATACGCAGTATTTT.

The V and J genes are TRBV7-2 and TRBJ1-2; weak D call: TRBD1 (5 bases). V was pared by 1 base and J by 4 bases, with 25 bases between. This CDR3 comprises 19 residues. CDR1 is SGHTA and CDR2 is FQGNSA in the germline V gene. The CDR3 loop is CASSLVGQEGTTGSYGYTF. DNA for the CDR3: TGTGCCAGCAGCTTAGTGGGGCAGGAGGGAACTACTGGTTCCTATGGCTACACCTTC.

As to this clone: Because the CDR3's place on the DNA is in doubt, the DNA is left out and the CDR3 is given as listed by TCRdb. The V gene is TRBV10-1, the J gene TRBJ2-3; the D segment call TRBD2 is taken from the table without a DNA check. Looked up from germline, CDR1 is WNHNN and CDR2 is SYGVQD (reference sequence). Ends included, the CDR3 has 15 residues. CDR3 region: CASSEDFRGTDTQYF.

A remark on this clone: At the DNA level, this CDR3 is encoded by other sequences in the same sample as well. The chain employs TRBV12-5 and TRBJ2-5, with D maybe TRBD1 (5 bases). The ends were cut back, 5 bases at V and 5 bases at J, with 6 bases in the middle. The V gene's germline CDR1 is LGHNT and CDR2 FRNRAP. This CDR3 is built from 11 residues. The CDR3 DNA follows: TGTGCTAGTGGTCCAGGGGAGACCCAGTACTTC. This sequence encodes CASGPGETQYF.

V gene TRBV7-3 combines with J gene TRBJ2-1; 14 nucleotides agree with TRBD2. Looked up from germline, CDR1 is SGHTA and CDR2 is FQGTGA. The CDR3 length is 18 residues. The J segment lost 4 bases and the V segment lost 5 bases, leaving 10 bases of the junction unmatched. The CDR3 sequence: CASSRGLAGAPGYNEQFF. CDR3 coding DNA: TGTGCCAGCAGCCGGGGACTAGCGGGAGCCCCTGGGTACAATGAGCAGTTCTTC.

CDR3 sequence: CASSLAASPTDTQYF. The CDR3 coding sequence is TGCGCCAGCAGCTTGGCGGCTAGCCCCACAGATACGCAGTATTTT. V and J are TRBV5-1 and TRBJ2-3; maybe TRBD2 (5 bases). Germline CDR1 SGHRS, CDR2 YFSETQ. V lost 0 bases to trimming and J lost 2 bases, with 10 bases between them. The CDR3 loop spans 15 amino acids.

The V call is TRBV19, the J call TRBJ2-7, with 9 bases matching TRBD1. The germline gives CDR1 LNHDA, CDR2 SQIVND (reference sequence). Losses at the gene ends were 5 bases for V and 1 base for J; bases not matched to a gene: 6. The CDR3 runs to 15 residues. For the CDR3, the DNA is TGTGCCAGTAGTGCCGACAGGGGGGGATCCTACGAGCAGTACTTC. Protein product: CASSADRGGSYEQYF.

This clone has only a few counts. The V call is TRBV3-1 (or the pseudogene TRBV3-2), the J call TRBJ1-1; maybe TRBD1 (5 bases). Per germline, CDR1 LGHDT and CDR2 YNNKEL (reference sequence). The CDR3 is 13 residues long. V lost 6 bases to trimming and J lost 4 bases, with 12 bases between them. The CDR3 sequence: CASRHTRATEAFF. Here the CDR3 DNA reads TGTGCCAGCAGACACACCAGGGCCACTGAAGCTTTCTTT.

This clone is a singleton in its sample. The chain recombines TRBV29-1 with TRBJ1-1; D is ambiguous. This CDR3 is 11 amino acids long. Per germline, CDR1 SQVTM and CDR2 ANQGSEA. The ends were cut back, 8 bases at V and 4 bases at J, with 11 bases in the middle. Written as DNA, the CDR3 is TGCAGCCCAAACCGGGGCACTGAAGCTTTCTTT. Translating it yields CSPNRGTEAFF.

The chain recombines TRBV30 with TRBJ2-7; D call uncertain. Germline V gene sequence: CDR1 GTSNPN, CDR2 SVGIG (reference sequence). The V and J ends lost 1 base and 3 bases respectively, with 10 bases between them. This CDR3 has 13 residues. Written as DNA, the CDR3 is TGTGCCTGGAGTGGAGGAGCTTACTACGAGCAGTACTTC. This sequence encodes CAWSGGAYYEQYF.

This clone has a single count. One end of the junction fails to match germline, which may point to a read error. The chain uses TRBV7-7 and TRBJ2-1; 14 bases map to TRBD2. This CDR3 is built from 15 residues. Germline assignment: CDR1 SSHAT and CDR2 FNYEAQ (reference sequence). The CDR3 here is CASSPGLAGVGEQFF. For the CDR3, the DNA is TGTGCTAGCAGCCCGGGACTAGCGGGGGTAGGTGAGCAGTTCTTC.

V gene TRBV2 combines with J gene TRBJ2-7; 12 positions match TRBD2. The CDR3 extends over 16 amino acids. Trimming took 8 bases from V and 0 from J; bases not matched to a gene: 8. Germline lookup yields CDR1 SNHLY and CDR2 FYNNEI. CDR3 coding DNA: TGTGCCAGCCAGGGTCCTAGCGGGAGGGCCTCCTACGAGCAGTACTTC. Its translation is CASQGPSGRASYEQYF.

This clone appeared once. The CDR3 DNA reads TGCAGCGCACTGTGGCGGGACCCAATCGGGGCAGATACGCAGTATTTT. It yields the protein CSALWRDPIGADTQYF. The V and J genes are TRBV29-1 and TRBJ2-3, with TRBD2 as a possible D gene (6 bases). In germline, CDR1 is SQVTM, CDR2 ANQGSEA. V gave up 7 bases and J gave up 4 bases, with 24 bases separating them. The CDR3 totals 16 residues.

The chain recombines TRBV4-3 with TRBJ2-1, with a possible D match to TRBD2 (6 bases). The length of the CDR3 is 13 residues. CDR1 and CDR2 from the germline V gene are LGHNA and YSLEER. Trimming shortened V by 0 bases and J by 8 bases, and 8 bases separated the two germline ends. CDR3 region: CASSQDWGDEQFF. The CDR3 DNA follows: TGCGCCAGCAGCCAAGATTGGGGGGATGAGCAGTTCTTC.

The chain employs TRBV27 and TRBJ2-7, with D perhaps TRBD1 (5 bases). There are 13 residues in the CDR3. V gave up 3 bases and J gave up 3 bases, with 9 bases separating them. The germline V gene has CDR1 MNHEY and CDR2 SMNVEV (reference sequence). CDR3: CASSLGPNYEQYF. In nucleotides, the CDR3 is TGTGCCAGCAGTTTGGGGCCCAACTACGAGCAGTACTTC.

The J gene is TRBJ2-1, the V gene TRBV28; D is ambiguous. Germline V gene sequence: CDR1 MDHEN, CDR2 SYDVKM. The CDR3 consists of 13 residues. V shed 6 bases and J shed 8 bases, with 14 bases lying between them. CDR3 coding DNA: TGTGCCAGCAGGCGGCCCCCTCGGGATGAGCAGTTCTTC. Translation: CASRRPPRDEQFF.